This TCR beta chain stems from a study of T-cell reconstitution after alpha-beta-depleted transplantation in children. This clonotype was seen repeatedly, ten times or more. Using unique molecular identifiers, the investigators prepared the TCRbeta library. TCRdb re-called the PCR reads with MiXCR, one entry per CDR3 protein. The table lists roughly 200,000 distinct CDR3 sequences, 8% to 10% of them singletons, with around 6% in the top ten. The J segment lost 0 bases and the V segment lost 6 bases, leaving 10 bases of the junction unmatched. The germline V gene has CDR1 DFQATT and CDR2 SNEGSKA (reference sequence). The CDR3 is 17 amino acids.

Sequenced here: PBMCs from the stem cell graft donor, sampled from the stem cell graft. The receptor comes from a human donor who donated a stem cell graft to a child with acute lymphoblastic leukemia. The J gene is TRBJ2-5, the V gene TRBV20-1; TRBD2 agrees at 13 bases. In DNA, the CDR3 is TGCAGTGCCAGACCGGGACTAGCGGGGCCCCACCAAGAGACCCAGTACTTC. Protein: CSARPGLAGPHQETQYF.